Listed here are 18 T cell receptor beta chains from one sample, sequenced in a study of T cells after yellow fever vaccination. TCRdb reprocessed the 5' RACE reads with MiXCR, giving one entry per CDR3 protein. The table has 95,000 to 100,000 distinct CDR3 sequences, 5.8% seen once; the top ten hold roughly two fifths. Specimen: CD8+ T cells sorted from PBMCs, collected 10 days after the yellow fever booster vaccination. Receptors were obtained from a young man who received the YFV17D yellow fever vaccine.

J is TRBJ2-5 and V is TRBV29-1; D remains ambiguous. Germline CDR1 SQVTM, CDR2 ANQGSEA. Trimming pared 4 bases from V and 3 bases from J, leaving 12 bases between. This CDR3 spans 13 amino acids. CDR3 loop: CSVATGQEETQYF. The CDR3 DNA reads TGCAGCGTTGCTACCGGGCAAGAAGAGACCCAGTACTTC.

V and J are TRBV4-1 and TRBJ1-6; D not certain. The CDR3 loop spans 13 amino acids. Germline CDR1 reads MGHRA; CDR2 reads YSYEKL. V was clipped by 1 base and J by 7 bases, with 5 bases between them. CDR3 sequence reads: CASSQVSNSPLHF. The CDR3 region has the DNA TGCGCCAGCAGCCAAGTTTCCAATTCACCCCTCCACTTT.

The gene calls are TRBV3-1 and TRBJ2-1, with TRBD2 as a possible D gene (5 bases). The CDR3 sequence is 13 residues long. Between the trimmed V and J ends, which lost 1 base and 6 bases, there was a span of 7 bases. In germline, CDR1 is LGHDT, CDR2 YNNKEL (reference sequence). CDR3 in DNA: TGTGCCAGCAGCCAAGGCGGGTTCAATGAGCAGTTCTTC. This gives the protein CASSQGGFNEQFF.

There are a few counts of this clonotype. This chain joins TRBV4-3 and TRBJ1-1; D gene ambiguous. The germline V gene has CDR1 LGHNA and CDR2 YSLEER. CDR3 length equals 15 residues. V lost 0 bases and J lost 3, with 11 bases in between. CDR3 nucleotides: TGCGCCAGCAGCCAAGATCTGGTCCGGCACACTGAAGCTTTCTTT. Translating it yields CASSQDLVRHTEAFF.

Worth noting for this clonotype: One end of the junction fails to match germline, which may point to a read error. This chain joins TRBV7-2 and TRBJ2-1; D unclear. Germline V gene data show CDR1 as SGHTA and CDR2 as FQGNSA. CDR3 length: 10 residues. The CDR3 region is CASCLVLQLF. DNA of the CDR3: TGTGCCAGCTGCTTAGTCTTGCAGTTGTTC.

This clonotype was counted ten times or more. The rearrangement links TRBV4-2 to TRBJ2-2; TRBD1 aligns across 11 bases. CDR1 LGHNA and CDR2 YNFKEQ come from the germline V gene. The CDR3 loop spans 15 amino acids. The J segment lost 7 bases and the V segment lost 1 base, leaving 2 bases of the junction unmatched. The CDR3 region is CASSQGDRGFGELFF. The CDR3, as DNA: TGTGCCAGCAGCCAAGGGGACAGGGGGTTCGGGGAGCTGTTTTTT.

The sample holds many counts of this clonotype. The chain joins TRBV28 to TRBJ2-1; D not resolved. V lost 3 bases to trimming and J lost 5 bases, with 5 bases between them. The germline gives CDR1 MDHEN, CDR2 SYDVKM. The CDR3 is 12 amino acids. The CDR3 DNA reads TGTGCCAGCAGTTTTGCGGACAATGAGCAGTTCTTC. Protein: CASSFADNEQFF.

This clonotype was counted between two and nine times. This chain uses TRBV7-9 with TRBJ2-1; TRBD1 matches at 10 bases. The V segment lost 5 bases and the J segment 9 bases; nucleotides outside the gene matches: 10. Germline loops: CDR1 SEHNR, CDR2 FQNEAQ (reference sequence). This CDR3 is 15 amino acids long. The CDR3 DNA sequence: TGTGCCAGCAGCGCAACCGGGACAGGGGAGGCTGAGCAGTTCTTC. This sequence encodes CASSATGTGEAEQFF.

This clonotype turned up a few times. This rearrangement joins TRBV6-2 or TRBV6-3 to TRBJ1-1, with TRBD1 matching over 7 bases. Germline V gene sequence: CDR1 MNHEY, CDR2 SVGEGT. J gave up 4 bases and V 8 bases, and 13 bases lay outside the gene matches. CDR3 length equals 15 residues. CDR3 DNA sequence: TGTGCCAGCTACGACAGGGTAAACGCGGCCACTGAAGCTTTCTTT. Amino acids: CASYDRVNAATEAFF.

This clonotype turned up a few times. The rearrangement joins TRBV6-5 to TRBJ2-1; D call uncertain. The ends were cut back, 2 bases at V and 9 bases at J, with 11 bases in the middle. CDR3 size: 13 residues. From germline, CDR1 is MNHEY and CDR2 SVGAGI. The CDR3 bases are TGTGCCAGCAGTTACGGCGAACCGGGTGAGCAGTTCTTC. Amino acids: CASSYGEPGEQFF.

This clonotype has a count of ten or more. The V gene is TRBV3-1, the J gene TRBJ2-3, with no clear D. V was shortened by 1 base and J by 0 bases, with 2 bases between the two germline ends. The CDR3 is 13 residues long. From germline, CDR1 is LGHDT and CDR2 YNNKEL (reference sequence). In nucleotides, the CDR3 is TGTGCCAGCAGCCAAGCCAGCACAGATACGCAGTATTTT. This sequence encodes CASSQASTDTQYF.

This clonotype was recorded a few times. This chain uses TRBV6-2 or TRBV6-3 with TRBJ1-2; D gene uncertain. The CDR3 covers 13 residues. Trimming cost V 8 bases and J 6 bases, with 16 bases left between them. The germline gives CDR1 MNHEY, CDR2 SVGEGT. CDR3 coding DNA: TGTGCCAGCGGCCTTTCGCCGGCGGATGGCTACACCTTC. Amino acid sequence: CASGLSPADGYTF.

This clonotype came up a few times. J is TRBJ2-2 and V is TRBV12-3 or TRBV12-4; D is uncertain. Trimming left V 1 base short and J 5 bases short, with 2 bases between. The CDR3 totals 12 residues. CDR3 amino acids: CASSLVTGELFF. The DNA for the CDR3 is TGTGCCAGCAGTTTAGTGACCGGGGAGCTGTTTTTT.

This clonotype was seen a few times. The rearrangement uses TRBV9 and TRBJ1-2, with D tentatively TRBD1 (5 bases). Germline CDR1 reads SGDLS; CDR2 reads YYNGEE. This CDR3 is built from 14 residues. V was shortened by 4 bases and J by 4 bases, with 14 bases between the two germline ends. The CDR3 spells CASSTGGGTYGYTF. CDR3 in DNA: TGTGCCAGCAGCACTGGGGGGGGTACCTATGGCTACACCTTC.

This clonotype was observed at least ten times. CDR3 DNA sequence: TGTGCCAGCAGCCAAGATAACAGCTACAATGAGCAGTTCTTC. It codes for CASSQDNSYNEQFF. This chain links TRBV4-2 with TRBJ2-1; D is uncertain. Trimming removed 0 bases at V and 3 bases at J, with 6 bases between. The CDR3 totals 14 residues. The germline gives CDR1 LGHNA, CDR2 YNFKEQ.

This clonotype was detected ten times or more. J is TRBJ2-1 and V is TRBV5-1, with 9 bases fitting TRBD2. V shed 2 bases, J shed 9 bases, and the junction held 12 bases outside the gene matches. This CDR3 comprises 16 residues. Germline CDR1 SGHRS, CDR2 YFSETQ. The CDR3 protein is CASSLGLGGGATEQFF. The CDR3 DNA reads as TGCGCCAGCAGCTTAGGTCTAGGCGGGGGGGCCACTGAGCAGTTCTTC.

This clonotype came up a few times. This chain links TRBV7-8 with TRBJ1-6; D unclear. This CDR3 contains 14 residues. Trimming stripped 6 bases from V and 6 bases from J, with 12 bases between. The germline CDR1 and CDR2 sequences are SGHVS and FQNEAQ. CDR3 sequence: CASRRAAPNSPLHF. CDR3 nucleotide sequence: TGTGCCAGCAGACGGGCGGCCCCTAATTCACCCCTCCACTTT.

The V gene is TRBV30, the J gene TRBJ2-7, with 7 bases lining up with TRBD1. Unmatched junction bases numbered 1, after V lost 3 bases and J lost 2 bases. The CDR3 is 12 amino acids. Germline V gene data show CDR1 as GTSNPN and CDR2 as SVGIG (reference sequence). The CDR3 region has the DNA TGTGCCTGGAGGGACAGGCCCTACGAGCAGTACTTC. The encoded protein is CAWRDRPYEQYF. Drawing the rest from reference TRBV30 and TRBJ2-7, the complete variable domain is SQTIHQWPATLVQPVGSPLSLECTVEGTSNPNLYWYRQAAGRGLQLLFYSVGIGQISSEVPQNLSASRPQDRQFILSSKKLLLSDSGFYLCAWRDRPYEQYFGPGTRLTVT.